A selection of T cell receptor beta chains follows, all from one sample in a study of human T cells and chemical hapten exposure. TCRdb re-called the RACE reads through MiXCR, storing one row per CDR3 protein. The data hold 300,000 to 450,000 distinct CDR3 sequences, with 4% to 6% observed a single time. The specimen was whole blood, collected in connection with sensitization to the hapten diphenylcyclopropenone (DPC). Source of these receptors: a woman aged 45-65 years with alopecia areata. Some clones in this sample may be carry-over from other donors' samples. Each CDR3 is given with its conserved first and last residue. Fields, in order: J gene, D gene, V gene, clone size, CDR3 protein, CDR3 DNA. The D gene is left open where the match is weak. For some rows the clone size is stated as once, few or many, or as a class when expanded; others skip it.

>TRBJ1-1|TRBD1|TRBV28|many
CASTGTGGNTEAFF
TGTGCCAGCACCGGGACAGGGGGAAACACTGAAGCTTTCTTT
>TRBJ2-7|TRBD2|TRBV5-6|NA
CASSFGLAGAHYEQYF
TGTGCCAGCAGTTTCGGACTAGCGGGAGCCCACTACGAGCAGTACTTC
>TRBJ2-2|TRBD2|TRBV6-2/TRBV6-3|few
CASSYGTTNTGELFF
TGTGCCAGCAGTTACGGGACTACAAACACCGGGGAGCTGTTTTTT
>TRBJ2-5|NA|TRBV10-3|many
CAISDGRTVEETQYF
TGTGCCATCAGTGATGGGAGGACAGTTGAAGAGACCCAGTACTTC
>TRBJ2-3|TRBD2|TRBV28|many
CASSSGLARTDTQYF
TGTGCCAGCAGTAGCGGACTAGCGCGCACAGATACGCAGTATTTT
>TRBJ2-7|NA|TRBV4-3|many
CASSPQQSSYEQYF
TGCGCCAGCAGCCCTCAGCAGAGCTCCTACGAGCAGTACTTC
>TRBJ2-3|TRBD1|TRBV7-9|many
CASSFPRGQLTDTQYF
TGTGCCAGCAGCTTCCCTAGGGGACAGCTAACAGATACGCAGTATTTT
>TRBJ1-1|NA|TRBV9|many
CASSVEAGPAEAFF
TGTGCCAGCAGCGTAGAGGCGGGGCCGGCTGAAGCTTTCTTT
>TRBJ1-2|NA|TRBV30|NA
CAWSTGPIYGYTF
TGTGCCTGGAGTACGGGGCCGATCTATGGCTACACCTTC
>TRBJ1-2|NA|TRBV9|many
CASSVGAASDINYGYTF
TGTGCCAGCAGCGTAGGGGCAGCCTCGGACATTAACTATGGCTACACCTTC
>TRBJ2-3|NA|TRBV7-2|NA
CASNLWPPGSSTDTQYF
TGTGCCAGCAACTTATGGCCCCCCGGATCTAGCACAGATACGCAGTATTTT
>TRBJ1-5|TRBD1|TRBV20-1|few
CSAKTGSGNQPQHF
TGCAGTGCTAAGACAGGGTCTGGTAATCAGCCCCAGCATTTT
>TRBJ1-2|NA|TRBV7-9|many
CASSFDTNYGYTF
TGTGCCAGCAGCTTCGACACTAACTATGGCTACACCTTC
>TRBJ1-1|NA|TRBV29-1|NA
CSVWGRVSTEAFF
TGCAGCGTTTGGGGTCGCGTGAGCACTGAAGCTTTCTTT
>TRBJ2-1|NA|TRBV20-1|NA
CSAKPLRNSYNEQFF
TGCAGTGCTAAACCACTCCGGAATTCCTACAATGAGCAGTTCTTC
>TRBJ1-5|NA|TRBV7-6|NA
CASSFGGMDQPQHF
TGTGCCAGCAGCTTCGGGGGGATGGACCAGCCCCAGCATTTT
>TRBJ1-4|NA|TRBV2|many
CASSYRAPEKLFF
TGTGCCAGCAGTTACCGGGCTCCCGAAAAACTGTTTTTT
>TRBJ1-2|NA|TRBV5-5|few
CASSLNGQTNYGYTF
TGTGCCAGCAGCCTCAATGGACAGACTAACTATGGCTACACCTTC
>TRBJ1-2|TRBD1|TRBV28|NA
CASSYERQGGGLHGYTF
TGTGCCAGCAGTTACGAAAGACAGGGAGGAGGTCTACATGGCTACACCTTC
>TRBJ2-4|NA|TRBV2|few
CASSGLDIQYF
TGTGCCAGCAGTGGGCTCGACATTCAGTACTTC
>TRBJ1-4|NA|TRBV12-3/TRBV12-4|many
CASSRRERGKLFF
TGTGCCAGCAGCCGCCGGGAACGTGGAAAACTGTTTTTT
>TRBJ1-5|TRBD1|TRBV6-2/TRBV6-3|many
CASSKLGTGHQPQHF
TGTGCCAGCAGTAAACTGGGGACAGGGCATCAGCCCCAGCATTTT
>TRBJ1-1|TRBD1|TRBV4-3|many
CASSHGPGQGTEAFF
TGCGCCAGCAGCCACGGTCCGGGACAGGGCACTGAAGCTTTCTTT
>TRBJ2-5|TRBD2|TRBV6-6|few
CASSKLAGGPGADF
TGTGCCAGCAGCAAACTAGCGGGAGGGCCCGGGGCGGACTTC
>TRBJ2-1|NA|TRBV12-3/TRBV12-4|few
CASSWGGLPTEQFF
TGTGCCAGCAGTTGGGGGGGCCTACCGACTGAGCAGTTCTTC
>TRBJ1-1|TRBD1|TRBV7-9|many
CASSLEQGMRGTEAFF
TGTGCCAGCAGCTTAGAACAGGGGATGAGGGGCACTGAAGCTTTCTTT
>TRBJ2-7|NA|TRBV2|many
CASEREEQYF
TGTGCCAGCGAAAGGGAGGAGCAGTACTTC
>TRBJ1-3|NA|TRBV14|NA
CASSQDRKSTACFLYF
TGTGCCAGCAGCCAAGATCGGAAATCGACAGCCTGCTTCCTATATTTT
>TRBJ1-1|NA|TRBV21-1|few
CASSTGQDNTEAFF
TGTGCCAGCAGCACGGGACAGGACAACACTGAAGCTTTCTTT
>TRBJ1-1|NA|TRBV28|few
CASSETRPGQRLSEAFF
TGTGCCAGCAGTGAAACCCGACCCGGACAGCGACTCAGTGAAGCTTTCTTT
>TRBJ2-3|TRBD2|TRBV12-3/TRBV12-4|few
CASRPSGGAFSGDTQYF
TGTGCCAGCAGACCCTCCGGGGGGGCCTTCTCAGGAGATACGCAGTATTTT
>TRBJ1-2|NA|TRBV12-3/TRBV12-4|NA
CASRGTGNYGYTF
TGTGCCAGCAGGGGGACTGGAAACTATGGCTACACCTTC
>TRBJ2-7|NA|TRBV27|many
CASSLSLQAYEQYF
TGTGCCAGCAGTTTATCACTACAGGCCTACGAGCAGTACTTC
>TRBJ1-6|TRBD1|TRBV2|few
CASSRQGVNSPLHF
TGTGCCAGCAGCCGACAGGGAGTGAATTCACCCCTCCACTTT
>TRBJ1-1|NA|TRBV12-3/TRBV12-4|few
CASSFERNTEAFF
TGTGCCAGCAGTTTTGAGAGGAACACTGAAGCTTTCTTT
>TRBJ1-5|NA|TRBV11-2|NA
CASSSMQSQPQHF
TGTGCCAGCAGCTCCATGCAGTCCCAGCCCCAGCATTTT
>TRBJ2-1|NA|TRBV29-1|many
CSVTYSFAGAYNEQFF
TGCAGCGTTACCTACAGTTTCGCGGGCGCCTACAATGAGCAGTTCTTC
>TRBJ2-3|NA|TRBV2|NA
CASTRADTQYF
TGTGCCAGCACCCGGGCAGATACGCAGTATTTT
>TRBJ2-7|TRBD1|TRBV7-9|many
CASRSDRAHEQYF
TGTGCCAGCAGATCGGACAGGGCCCACGAGCAGTACTTC
>TRBJ2-3|NA|TRBV7-9|many
CASSTNSDFTDTQYF
TGTGCCAGCAGCACCAACTCTGACTTCACAGATACGCAGTATTTT
>TRBJ2-4|NA|TRBV6-5|many
CASSPYSSSGGKNIQYF
TGTGCCAGCAGTCCCTATTCTAGCTCGGGTGGCAAAAACATTCAGTACTTC
>TRBJ2-3|TRBD1|TRBV9|many
CASSPPVTGEDTQYF
TGTGCCAGCAGCCCTCCCGTGACAGGGGAAGATACGCAGTATTTT
>TRBJ2-7|NA|TRBV12-3/TRBV12-4|many
CASSPSGTPPYEQYF
TGTGCCAGCAGTCCCTCCGGGACACCACCCTACGAGCAGTACTTC
>TRBJ2-1|NA|TRBV6-1|many
CASSGGLHNEQFF
TGTGCCAGCAGTGGGGGACTGCACAATGAGCAGTTCTTC
>TRBJ2-7|NA|TRBV6-5|few
CASSHTGRRYEQYF
TGTGCCAGCAGTCATACAGGGAGGCGCTACGAGCAGTACTTC
>TRBJ1-1|NA|TRBV6-1|few
CASSEVGSTEAFF
TGTGCCAGCAGTGAGGTAGGGTCCACTGAAGCTTTCTTT
>TRBJ1-1|NA|TRBV6-6|many
CASAIGWSTEAFF
TGTGCCAGCGCCATTGGGTGGTCCACTGAAGCTTTCTTT
>TRBJ1-6|NA|TRBV7-9|few
CASSLARAANSPLHF
TGTGCCAGCAGCTTAGCGCGGGCCGCTAATTCACCCCTCCACTTT
>TRBJ2-7|NA|TRBV20-1|NA
CSATRGSYEQYF
TGCAGTGCTACTAGGGGGAGCTACGAGCAGTACTTC
>TRBJ2-1|TRBD2|TRBV11-2|many
CASSYFSSGASYNEQFF
TGTGCCAGCAGCTACTTTTCTAGCGGGGCTTCCTACAATGAGCAGTTCTTC
>TRBJ2-3|NA|TRBV7-2|many
CASSFLLSTDTQYF
TGTGCCAGCAGCTTCCTTTTGAGCACAGATACGCAGTATTTT
>TRBJ2-4|TRBD2|TRBV6-2/TRBV6-3|few
CASSKLFSGTKNIQYF
TGTGCCAGCAGCAAACTCTTTAGCGGGACCAAAAACATTCAGTACTTC
>TRBJ2-4|NA|TRBV6-2/TRBV6-3|many
CASTPRIAKNIQYF
TGTGCCAGCACTCCAAGAATAGCCAAAAACATTCAGTACTTC
>TRBJ1-1|TRBD1|TRBV27|NA
CASSPGRGRMNTEAFF
TGTGCCAGCAGTCCCGGCAGGGGGAGAATGAACACTGAAGCTTTCTTT
>TRBJ1-1|TRBD1|TRBV6-2/TRBV6-3|many
CASSTGGAEAFF
TGTGCCAGCAGTACAGGGGGTGCTGAAGCTTTCTTT
>TRBJ1-1|NA|TRBV28|few
CASSNREAFF
TGTGCCAGCAGCAACAGGGAAGCTTTCTTT
>TRBJ2-7|TRBD2|TRBV7-9|many
CASSLVGGRLYEQYF
TGTGCCAGCAGCTTAGTGGGCGGGAGACTCTACGAGCAGTACTTC
>TRBJ1-1|NA|TRBV30|few
CARNRLPNTEAFF
TGTGCCCGGAACAGGCTCCCGAACACTGAAGCTTTCTTT
>TRBJ2-4|TRBD2|TRBV9|NA
CASSVDPRAGGSKNIQYF
TGTGCCAGCAGCGTAGACCCTCGAGCGGGGGGTTCTAAAAACATTCAGTACTTC